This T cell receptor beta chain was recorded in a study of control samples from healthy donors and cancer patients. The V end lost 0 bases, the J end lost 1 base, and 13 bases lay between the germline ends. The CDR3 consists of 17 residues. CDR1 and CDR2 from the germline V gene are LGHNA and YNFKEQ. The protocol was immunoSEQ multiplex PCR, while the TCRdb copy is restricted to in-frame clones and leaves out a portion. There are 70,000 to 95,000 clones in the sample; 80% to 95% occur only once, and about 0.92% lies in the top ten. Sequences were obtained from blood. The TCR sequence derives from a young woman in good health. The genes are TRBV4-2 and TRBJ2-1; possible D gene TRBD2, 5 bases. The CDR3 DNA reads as TGTGCCAGCAGCCAAGATGGCACTAGTGATTCCTACAATGAGCAGTTCTTC. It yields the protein CASSQDGTSDSYNEQFF.